This TCR beta chain was profiled in a study of glioma-infiltrating T cells. Germline V CDR1 and CDR2: DFQATT, SNEGSKA (reference sequence). This CDR3 is built from 11 residues. V dropped 6 bases and J dropped 2 bases, with 8 bases sitting between them. As for this clonotype: A much larger clonotype is one base distant, so this may be a read error. Here the CDR3 omits its conserved ending phenylalanine or tryptophan, so a read error is the likely source.

Using RNA template, CDR3s of TCR alpha and beta were amplified with iRepertoire arm-PCR. Using its own MiXCR run on the multiplex PCR reads, TCRdb lists one record per CDR3 protein. Of around 350,000 distinct CDR3 sequences in the sample, around 45% were seen once. The sequenced material came from glioma tissue, nonneoplastic brain tissue, or PBMCs (not recorded which). This chain uses TRBV20-1 with TRBJ2-7; a weak D match, TRBD2 (6 bases). The receptor's source is a human donor with low-grade glioma or glioblastoma, undergoing nonglioma brain surgery, or in good health (not recorded which). This CDR3 reads CSAWRAYEQYL. The CDR3 nucleotides read TGCAGTGCGTGGAGGGCCTACGAGCAGTACCTC.